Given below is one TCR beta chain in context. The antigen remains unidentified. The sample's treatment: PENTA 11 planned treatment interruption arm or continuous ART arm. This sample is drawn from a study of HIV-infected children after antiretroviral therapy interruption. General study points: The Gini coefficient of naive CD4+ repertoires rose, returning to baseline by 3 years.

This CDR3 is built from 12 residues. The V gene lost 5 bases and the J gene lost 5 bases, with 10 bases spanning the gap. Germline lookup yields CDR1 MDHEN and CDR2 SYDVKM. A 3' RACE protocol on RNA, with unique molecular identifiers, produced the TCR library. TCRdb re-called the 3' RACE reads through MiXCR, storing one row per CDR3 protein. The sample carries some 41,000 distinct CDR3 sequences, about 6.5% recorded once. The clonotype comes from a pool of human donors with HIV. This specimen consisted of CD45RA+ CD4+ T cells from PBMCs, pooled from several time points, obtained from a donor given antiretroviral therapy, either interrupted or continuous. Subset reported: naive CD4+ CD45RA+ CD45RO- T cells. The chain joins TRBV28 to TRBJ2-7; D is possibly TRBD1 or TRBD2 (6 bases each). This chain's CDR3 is CASSQRGDEQYF. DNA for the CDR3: TGTGCCAGCAGTCAGAGGGGGGACGAGCAGTACTTC.